This TCR beta chain was found in a study of blood T cells in healthy people across ages. Per the germline V gene, CDR1 is MGHRA and CDR2 is YSYEKL. CDR3 size: 15 residues. Trimming left V 0 bases short and J 6 bases short, with 14 bases between. Donors were healthy Caucasian individuals from Russia aged about 6 to 95. Each individual donor underwent a draw of ten milliliters of peripheral blood. Each sample had at least 6 million PBMCs isolated. The second PCR ran 7 to 11 cycles with a sample-barcoded 5' primer and J-beta primers. TCRdb re-called the 5' RACE reads through MiXCR, storing one row per CDR3 protein. The table lists 780,000 or so distinct CDR3 sequences, 56% of them singletons.

Sequencing was performed on blood. The J gene is TRBJ1-2, the V gene TRBV4-1; D call uncertain. The source of this sequence is a man aged 40-49 years in good health. The CDR3 spells CASSQEPSHRNGYTF. DNA of the CDR3: TGCGCCAGCAGCCAAGAACCTAGTCATCGGAATGGCTACACCTTC.